Given below is one T cell receptor (beta chain) in context. This sample was taken from a study of blood T cell repertoires in COVID-19. Study as a whole: Acute and convalescent COVID-19 specimens originated in the United States, Italy and Spain.

The assay was immunoSEQ multiplex PCR, and TCRdb's table has in-frame clones only and misses some. The table includes some 170,000 clones, under 85% detected once. Per germline, CDR1 MNHEY and CDR2 SVGAGI. The CDR3 sequence is 13 residues long. V lost 5 bases and J lost 1, with 9 bases in between. The receptor comes from a man between 70 and 80 years old with acute or convalescent COVID-19. The sample consisted of peripheral blood. The chain combines TRBV6-5 with TRBJ2-7; a weak D match, TRBD1 (6 bases). DNA of the CDR3: TGTGCCAGCAGTCGGACAGAATCCTACGAGCAGTACTTC. Its translation is CASSRTESYEQYF.